This T cell receptor beta chain was sequenced for a study of CD8 T cells in ankylosing spondylitis. The V and J ends lost 0 bases and 4 bases respectively, with 11 bases between them. The CDR3 runs to 15 residues. Germline CDR1 reads MNHEY; CDR2 reads SVGAGI. Overall study results and limits: In peripheral blood, disease-linked CD8+ clones occurred at relatively low frequencies. Roughly eight highly homologous variants formed a TCR beta motif that appeared characteristic of ankylosing spondylitis blood. Past studies reported some motif variants in reactive arthritis synovial fluid and blood. Disease-associated clones were reportedly significantly overrepresented in matched ankylosing spondylitis synovial fluid.

One entry per CDR3 protein, called by TCRdb with MiXCR from the 5' RACE reads. The profile shows 200,000 to 250,000 distinct CDR3 sequences, around 11% of them singletons. This clonotype was seen repeatedly, ten times or more. Its antigen is not identified. The sequence came from a male donor with ankylosing spondylitis or in good health (not recorded which). The chain has TRBV6-5 and TRBJ2-3; TRBD1 is a possible D gene (5 bases). Sequences were obtained from blood, either unsorted or a sorted T cell fraction (not recorded which). CDR3: CASSYSSGSADTQYF. DNA for the CDR3: TGTGCCAGCAGTTACTCCTCAGGGTCGGCAGATACGCAGTATTTT.